These 26 T cell receptor beta chains originate from one sample sequenced in a study of T cell repertoires in aging, cancer and after chemotherapy. TCR beta rearrangements were amplified from peripheral blood genomic DNA. A mixed TRB-A/B primer pool amplified rearranged TRB by multiplex touch-down PCR. MiXCR, applied by TCRdb to the multiplex PCR reads, yields one record per CDR3 protein. The table shows about 2,900 distinct CDR3 sequences, with less than 25% occurring only once. Sequencing input: blood. The receptors stem from a human donor with a solid tumor.

The rearrangement joins TRBV14 to TRBJ2-5, with D unresolved. V was trimmed by 3 bases and J by 9 bases, leaving 8 bases between them. The CDR3 has 11 residues. Germline V gene data show CDR1 as SGHDN and CDR2 as FVKESK. CDR3 amino acids: CASSQETAQYF. In nucleotides, the CDR3 is TGTGCCAGCAGCCAGGAGACGGCCCAGTACTTC. Drawing the rest from reference TRBV14 and TRBJ2-5, the complete variable domain is EAGVTQFPSHSVIEKGQTVTLRCDPISGHDNLYWYRRVMGKEIKFLLHFVKESKQDESGMPNNRFLAERTGGTYSTLKVQPAELEDSGVYFCASSQETAQYFGPGTRLLVL.

This chain joins TRBV6-5 and TRBJ2-5; D perhaps matches TRBD2 (6 bases). The germline CDR1 and CDR2 sequences are MNHEY and SVGAGI. Trimming took 6 bases from V and 5 from J, leaving 13 bases between them. This CDR3 contains 13 residues. The CDR3: CASRTRGRETQYF. Here the CDR3 DNA reads TGTGCCAGCAGGACGCGGGGCCGGGAGACCCAGTACTTC.

This clonotype is categorized as medium-sized. This chain uses TRBV6-5 with TRBJ2-4; a possible D gene is TRBD2 (5 bases). The V and J ends lost 2 bases and 0 bases respectively, with 11 bases between them. The CDR3 has 16 residues. CDR1 is MNHEY and CDR2 is SVGAGI in the germline V gene. The CDR3 DNA follows: TGTGCCAGCAGTTACACTAGTGGCCTAGCCAAAAACATTCAGTACTTC. Translating gives CASSYTSGLAKNIQYF.

This clonotype was seen a few times. The chain links TRBV6-5 to TRBJ1-1; D gene uncertain. Germline-derived CDR1 and CDR2 are MNHEY and SVGAGI. The CDR3 is made up of 13 amino acids. Trimming cost V 0 bases and J 2 bases, with 4 bases left between them. This CDR3 reads CASSYSRNTEAFF. Here the CDR3 DNA reads TGTGCCAGCAGTTACTCCAGAAACACTGAAGCTTTCTTT.

This clonotype ranks as medium-sized. V and J are TRBV7-9 and TRBJ1-6, with 9 bases lining up with TRBD1. There are 15 residues in the CDR3. From germline, CDR1 is SEHNR and CDR2 FQNEAQ (reference sequence). The J segment lost 6 bases and the V segment lost 2 bases, leaving 2 bases of the junction unmatched. Here the CDR3 reads CASSLRTGANSPLHF. CDR3 sequence (DNA): TGTGCCAGCAGCTTAAGGACAGGGGCTAATTCACCCCTCCACTTT.

V and J are TRBV6-2 or TRBV6-3 and TRBJ1-2; the D is unclear. This CDR3 comprises 12 residues. Germline V CDR1 and CDR2: MNHEY, SVGEGT. V lost 8 bases to trimming and J lost 0 bases, with 7 bases between them. For the CDR3, the DNA is TGTGCCAGCGAGGGAACTAACTATGGCTACACCTTC. Its translation is CASEGTNYGYTF.

The rearrangement joins TRBV28 to TRBJ2-2, with 9 bases that match TRBD2. Losses at the gene ends were 0 bases for V and 7 bases for J; bases not matched to a gene: 9. CDR3 length equals 17 residues. Germline-derived CDR1 and CDR2 are MDHEN and SYDVKM. For the CDR3, the DNA is TGTGCCAGCAGTTTATGGACGGGACTAGCTGGCATCGGGGAGCTGTTTTTT. Protein product: CASSLWTGLAGIGELFF.

Regarding this clonotype: A much bigger clone sits one base away, suggesting this may be a read error. The conserved phenylalanine or tryptophan is not found at the CDR3 terminus, so this likely reflects a read error. The CDR3 DNA follows: TGTGCCAGCAGTTACGGTCGGGACACAGATACGCAGTATTCT. Protein sequence: CASSYGRDTDTQYS. The V and J genes are TRBV6-5 and TRBJ2-3; D may be TRBD2 (5 bases). The length of the CDR3 is 14 residues. V was clipped by 2 bases and J by 2 bases, with 8 bases between them. Per the germline V gene, CDR1 is MNHEY and CDR2 is SVGAGI.

This clonotype was seen a handful of times. The chain uses TRBV24-1 and TRBJ2-7; D may be TRBD2 (5 bases). Germline CDR1 and CDR2: KGHDR and SFDVKD. Trimming pared 9 bases from V and 6 bases from J, leaving 17 bases between. This CDR3 is built from 13 residues. The CDR3 loop is CATRGKGGVEQYF. As DNA, the CDR3 is TGTGCCACCCGGGGAAAGGGTGGTGTCGAGCAGTACTTC.

The V gene is TRBV18, the J gene TRBJ2-7; D uncertain. The CDR3 has 15 amino acids. In germline, CDR1 is KGHSH, CDR2 LQKENI. Trimming left V 4 bases short and J 6 bases short, with 19 bases between. The CDR3 DNA reads TGTGCCAGCTCACAACCTTCACAACTCGTCTCCGAGCAGTACTTC. Its protein is CASSQPSQLVSEQYF.

The chain combines TRBV28 with TRBJ2-5, with TRBD1 identical over 7 bases. Germline V CDR1 and CDR2: MDHEN, SYDVKM. CDR3 length equals 16 residues. The ends lost 5 bases at V and 3 bases at J; junction bases unmatched: 12. The CDR3 DNA sequence: TGTGCCAGCAGTCCAATTGGTTTAGGGGGCAAAGAGACCCAGTACTTC. Translation gives CASSPIGLGGKETQYF.

The table lists this clonotype with a few counts. V gene TRBV20-1 combines with J gene TRBJ2-7; 9 positions agree with TRBD1. The CDR3 length is 13 residues. Germline V lookup: CDR1 DFQATT, CDR2 SNEGSKA (reference sequence). After removal of 3 bases from V and 3 bases from J, the junction contained 3 bases not matched to a gene. The CDR3 coding sequence is TGCAGTGCTAGTCCGGGACAGGGCTACGAGCAGTACTTC. It translates to CSASPGQGYEQYF.

The chain has TRBV28 and TRBJ1-5, with D unclear. The germline V and J ends were trimmed by 6 bases and 5 bases, with 17 bases remaining between them. CDR1 and CDR2 (germline): MDHEN, SYDVKM. The CDR3 totals 15 residues. The CDR3 region is CASSPLGFGDQPQHF. Written as DNA, the CDR3 is TGTGCCAGCAGCCCCTTAGGGTTCGGAGATCAGCCCCAGCATTTT.

This clonotype was detected only a few times. V and J are TRBV5-4 and TRBJ1-1, with 7 bases that match TRBD1. The CDR3 length is 16 residues. V lost 4 bases, J lost 4 bases, and 13 bases stayed unmatched. Per the germline V gene, CDR1 is SGHNT and CDR2 is YYREEE (reference sequence). Here the CDR3 reads CASSRGGGRASTEAFF. The CDR3 DNA follows: TGTGCCAGCAGCCGTGGAGGGGGCCGAGCTAGCACTGAAGCTTTCTTT.

The chain combines TRBV20-1 with TRBJ2-7; TRBD2 agrees at 7 bases. The germline V gene encodes CDR1 DFQATT and CDR2 SNEGSKA (reference sequence). The CDR3 extends over 14 amino acids. V shed 3 bases and J 4 bases; nucleotides not matched to a gene: 9. The DNA for the CDR3 is TGCAGTGCTAGCCTTGGGGGAGGGCGGTACGAGCAGTACTTC. Amino acid sequence: CSASLGGGRYEQYF.

This rearrangement joins TRBV5-4 to TRBJ1-1; TRBD1 matches 10 bases. The trim removed 5 bases at V and 2 bases at J, leaving 12 bases unmatched. CDR1 and CDR2 (germline): SGHNT, YYREEE (reference sequence). The length of the CDR3 is 17 residues. CDR3 residues: CASSPPGTGVANTEAFF. Here the CDR3 DNA reads TGTGCCAGCAGTCCCCCCGGGACAGGGGTGGCCAACACTGAAGCTTTCTTT.

The chain is built from TRBV6-1 and TRBJ1-5, with D possibly matching TRBD1 (5 bases). This CDR3 comprises 15 residues. V was cut by 4 bases and J by 4 bases, with 14 bases left in between. Germline CDR1 reads MNHNS; CDR2 reads SASEGT. In nucleotides, the CDR3 is TGTGCCAGCAGTGCCTCAGTTGAGGGGAATCAGCCCCAGCATTTT. Protein product: CASSASVEGNQPQHF.

This clonotype is medium-sized. Written as DNA, the CDR3 is TGTGCCAGCAGTAACCCCGGGACAGGGTCTGGGGAGACCCAGTACTTC. Protein: CASSNPGTGSGETQYF. This chain connects TRBV6-6 to TRBJ2-5, with 9 bases lining up with TRBD1. Looked up from germline, CDR1 is MNHNY and CDR2 is SVGAGI (reference sequence). This CDR3 comprises 16 residues. V lost 5 bases, J lost 5 bases, and 12 bases stayed unmatched.

This clonotype has just one count. The rearrangement links TRBV4-1 to TRBJ2-7; 9 bases fit TRBD1. Germline V gives CDR1 MGHRA, CDR2 YSYEKL. This CDR3 comprises 15 residues. V shed 0 bases, J shed 4 bases, and the junction held 4 bases outside the gene matches. The CDR3 DNA follows: TGCGCCAGCAGCCAAGATGGGACAGGGTGGTACGAGCAGTACTTC. As protein: CASSQDGTGWYEQYF.

This clonotype was counted a few times. CDR3 residues: CASSSRQGTYEQYF. CDR3 DNA sequence: TGTGCCAGCAGCTCACGACAGGGCACCTACGAGCAGTACTTC. The chain is built from TRBV7-2 and TRBJ2-7; 7 bases line up with TRBD1. V dropped 4 bases and J dropped 2; count of bases not matched to a gene: 5. Germline V CDR1 and CDR2: SGHTA, FQGNSA. The CDR3 has 14 amino acids.

This clonotype has just a few counts. V usage is TRBV5-4 and J usage is TRBJ2-2; D is tentatively TRBD1 or TRBD2 (5 bases each). CDR1 and CDR2 (germline): SGHNT, YYREEE (reference sequence). Trimming cost V 4 bases and J 6 bases, with 13 bases left between them. The CDR3 is made up of 14 amino acids. CDR3 residues: CASSQDGAAGELFF. CDR3 DNA: TGTGCCAGCAGCCAAGACGGGGCGGCCGGGGAGCTGTTTTTT.

This clonotype has a handful of counts. The chain joins TRBV12-3 or TRBV12-4 to TRBJ2-7; D is uncertain. The CDR3 has 11 amino acids. V gave up 2 bases and J gave up 6 bases, with 5 bases separating them. This chain's CDR3 is CASSLKSEQYF. DNA of the CDR3: TGTGCCAGCAGTTTAAAAAGCGAGCAGTACTTC.

A few counts support this clonotype. This chain uses TRBV20-1 with TRBJ1-2, with 8 bases fitting TRBD1. With V trimmed by 0 bases and J by 8 bases, 11 bases remained unmatched. Germline V CDR1 and CDR2: DFQATT, SNEGSKA (reference sequence). CDR3 length: 15 residues. The CDR3 region is CSARDAPGQEKGYTF. The CDR3 DNA reads TGCAGTGCTAGAGACGCACCGGGACAGGAGAAGGGCTACACCTTC.

The rearrangement uses TRBV6-5 and TRBJ2-7; 8 bases match TRBD2. The CDR3 runs to 15 residues. Germline CDR1 and CDR2: MNHEY and SVGAGI. V dropped 10 bases and J dropped 2; count of bases not matched to a gene: 13. The CDR3 DNA is TGTGCCATCCGTGCTGGGGTAGCGGGAACCTACGAGCAGTACTTC. It is translated as CAIRAGVAGTYEQYF.

This clonotype was detected a few times. V is TRBV6-1 and J is TRBJ2-1; D is ambiguous. The CDR3 is made up of 13 amino acids. The V end was cut by 2 bases, the J end by 10 bases, with 12 bases between. CDR1 is MNHNS, CDR2 SASEGT, per germline. The CDR3 region is CASSEIRIREQFF. The CDR3 DNA follows: TGTGCCAGCAGTGAAATCCGAATTAGAGAGCAGTTCTTC.

This clonotype was observed a handful of times. The chain combines TRBV27 with TRBJ1-2; D unresolved. The CDR3 is 15 residues long. The V end was cut by 4 bases, the J end by 8 bases, with 20 bases between. Germline assignment: CDR1 MNHEY and CDR2 SMNVEV (reference sequence). The CDR3 spells CASSSSDGFTKGYTF. The CDR3 DNA is TGTGCCAGCAGTTCCTCGGACGGCTTCACCAAAGGCTACACCTTC.